Only one count was recorded for the clone carrying this T cell receptor beta chain. Sequenced by immunoSEQ multiplex PCR; TCRdb stores in-frame clones only, minus some. The profile shows roughly 100,000 clones, more than 85% of them singletons. These data originate in a study of OX40 agonist ivuxolimab in advanced cancers. Study-level information: In three patients, partial responses were observed, one with hepatocellular carcinoma and two with cutaneous melanoma.

The receptor was derived from an adult with an advanced solid tumor such as melanoma, head and neck, liver or kidney cancer. This material consisted of CD4+ or CD8+ T cells sorted from blood, taken in a trial of the OX40 agonist ivuxolimab.

The CDR3, as DNA: TGTGCCAGCACTAGACTAGCCGGCAATGAGCAGTTCTTC. Protein sequence: CASTRLAGNEQFF. V gene TRBV6-5 combines with J gene TRBJ2-1; 7 bases are shared with TRBD2. Germline CDR1 reads MNHEY; CDR2 reads SVGAGI. The CDR3 runs 13 residues. The ends lost 7 bases at V and 6 bases at J; junction bases unmatched: 6.